The present T cell receptor (beta chain) was sequenced within a study of shared clonotypes between healthy human individuals. On the study more broadly: Donors had three CD4 naive, three CD4 memory, two CD8 naive and one CD8 memory plate apiece.

CD8 cells regarded as naive lacked CD45RO, were positively chosen for CCR7, and omitted terminally differentiated effector memory CD45RA+ cells. The CDR3 is 14 amino acids. Trimming cost V 0 bases and J 5 bases, with 11 bases left between them. The V gene's germline CDR1 is SGHNT and CDR2 YYREEE (reference sequence). TCRdb keeps only in-frame clones here, not all; method: immunoSEQ multiplex PCR. There are nearly 2 million clones in the sample; around 96% occur only once, and 1.2% lies in the top ten. This TCR came from a man between 18 and 35 years old in good health. This rearrangement joins TRBV5-4 to TRBJ2-5; D possibly corresponds to TRBD2 (6 bases). The sequenced sample was naive CD8+ T cells sorted from blood. The CDR3 loop reads CASSLDGDWETQYF. The CDR3 coding sequence is TGTGCCAGCAGCTTGGATGGGGACTGGGAGACCCAGTACTTC. Full variable domain (missing parts from reference TRBV5-4 and TRBJ2-5): ETGVTQSPTHLIKTRGQQVTLRCSSQSGHNTVSWYQQALGQGPQFIFQYYREEENGRGNFPPRFSGLQFPNYSSELNVNALELDDSALYLCASSLDGDWETQYFGPGTRLLVL.